This is a list of T cell receptor beta chains from one sample in a study of radiotherapy plus CTLA-4 blockade in lung cancer. The assay was immunoSEQ multiplex PCR, and TCRdb's table has in-frame clones only and misses some. The sample yields 100,000 to 150,000 clones, more than 65% seen once. The sample in question was peripheral blood, obtained from a patient treated with radiotherapy plus ipilimumab. Every receptor here comes from a human donor with non-small cell lung cancer who had a partial response to radiotherapy plus ipilimumab. Both conserved end residues are part of each CDR3. A D gene is named only where the DNA matches it firmly. The size entry is marked missing in some rows and otherwise reads once, few, many or a size class.

D: .; size: .; J: TRBJ1-2; V: TRBV6-5; DNA: TGTGCCAGCAGAGCCCAGGATTTCTATGGCTACACCTTC; CDR3: CASRAQDFYGYTF
D: .; size: .; J: TRBJ1-1; V: TRBV28; DNA: TGTGCCAGCAGTTTAATGGCAGGTGGGCTAACTGAAGCTTTCTTT; CDR3: CASSLMAGGLTEAFF
D: .; size: once; J: TRBJ2-4; V: TRBV6-6; DNA: TGTGCCAGCAGTTCAACTATTACAGGGCAAAACATTCAGTACTTC; CDR3: CASSSTITGQNIQYF
D: .; size: .; J: TRBJ1-1; V: TRBV7-2; DNA: TGTGCCAGCAGCTTTACTAGTAACACTGAAGCTTTCTTT; CDR3: CASSFTSNTEAFF
D: .; size: .; J: TRBJ2-1; V: TRBV7-9; DNA: TGTGCCAGCGTTCCCAGGGCTAGCGATATCAATGAGCAGTTCTTC; CDR3: CASVPRASDINEQFF
D: TRBD2; size: .; J: TRBJ2-1; V: TRBV28; DNA: TGTGCCAGCAGGACCCCTAGCGGGGACAATGAGCAGTTCTTC; CDR3: CASRTPSGDNEQFF
D: .; size: .; J: TRBJ1-2; V: TRBV5-1; DNA: TGCGCCAGCAGCTTGGTCCAGGGTAATTATGGCTACACCTTC; CDR3: CASSLVQGNYGYTF
D: .; size: .; J: TRBJ1-2; V: TRBV5-1; DNA: TGCGCCAGCAGCTTGGCCGTGAGGCCAGGGTCTGGCTACACCTTC; CDR3: CASSLAVRPGSGYTF
D: .; size: .; J: TRBJ2-5; V: TRBV27; DNA: TGTGCCAGTGGGAGGTATGGGCAGGCTTCGTACCAAGAGACCCAGTACTTC; CDR3: CASGRYGQASYQETQYF
D: TRBD1; size: .; J: TRBJ2-1; V: TRBV5-1; DNA: TGCGCCAGCAGCATGACAGGGTATGACGATGAGCAGTTCTTC; CDR3: CASSMTGYDDEQFF
D: TRBD1; size: .; J: TRBJ2-3; V: TRBV30; DNA: TGTGCCTGGGGTGAACGACAGGGAGGCACAGATACGCAGTATTTT; CDR3: CAWGERQGGTDTQYF
D: TRBD2; size: .; J: TRBJ2-7; V: TRBV18; DNA: TGTGCCAGCTCAACCCTAGCGGGAGCCCCCTACGAGCAGTACTTC; CDR3: CASSTLAGAPYEQYF
D: .; size: .; J: TRBJ1-4; V: TRBV5-1; DNA: TGCGCCAGCAGCACAGGACAACCAGGTCGGACTAATGAAAAACTGTTTTTT; CDR3: CASSTGQPGRTNEKLFF
D: .; size: few; J: TRBJ2-2; V: TRBV30; DNA: TGTGCCTGGAGTGTAGGTAGCCCCGGGGAGCTGTTTTTT; CDR3: CAWSVGSPGELFF
D: TRBD1; size: .; J: TRBJ1-1; V: TRBV30; DNA: TGTGCCTGGAGTGTACTCGACAGGGGTCAATCTGAAGCTTTCTTT; CDR3: CAWSVLDRGQSEAFF
D: TRBD1; size: once; J: TRBJ2-7; V: TRBV5-1; DNA: TGCGCCAGCAGTTACCAGACGGGGACAGCGAACTACGAGCAGTACTTC; CDR3: CASSYQTGTANYEQYF
D: .; size: .; J: TRBJ2-2; V: TRBV19; DNA: TGTGCCAGTAGTTCCGGTGCTTACACCGGGGAGCTGTTTTTT; CDR3: CASSSGAYTGELFF
D: TRBD2; size: .; J: TRBJ2-5; V: TRBV7-2; DNA: TGTGCCAGCAGCTTAGGGCGGGGGATCCAAGAGACCCAGTACTTC; CDR3: CASSLGRGIQETQYF
D: .; size: few; J: TRBJ1-2; V: TRBV9; DNA: TGTGCCAGCAGCGTAGGGCAGGGATCCCACGGCTACACCTTC; CDR3: CASSVGQGSHGYTF
D: .; size: .; J: TRBJ1-5; V: TRBV19; DNA: TGTGCCAGTGGTAACTGGGAGCGTTTGTATAGCAATCAGCCCCAGCATTTT; CDR3: CASGNWERLYSNQPQHF
D: .; size: .; J: TRBJ1-5; V: TRBV19; DNA: TGTGCCAGCTCTTCCGCGGGTGGCAATCAGCCCCAGCATTTT; CDR3: CASSSAGGNQPQHF
D: TRBD1; size: .; J: TRBJ1-2; V: TRBV28; DNA: TGTGCCAGCACCTCCGGGGACAGGGGGAGCTATGGCTACACCTTC; CDR3: CASTSGDRGSYGYTF
D: .; size: .; J: TRBJ1-1; V: TRBV30; DNA: TGTGCCTGGAGCGGACACCCGAACACTGAAGCTTTCTTT; CDR3: CAWSGHPNTEAFF
D: .; size: .; J: TRBJ1-3; V: TRBV19; DNA: TGTGCCAGTAGTATACTTAGACAGACACGACTTGGAAGCTCTGGAAACACCATATATTTT; CDR3: CASSILRQTRLGSSGNTIYF
D: .; size: .; J: TRBJ2-3; V: TRBV4-1; DNA: TGCGCCAGCAGCCAAGAGATCCAGAATACGCAGTATTTT; CDR3: CASSQEIQNTQYF
D: .; size: .; J: TRBJ1-5; V: TRBV5-8; DNA: TGTGCCAGCAGCTCGGGAGTCGGGAAGCAGCCCCAGCATTTT; CDR3: CASSSGVGKQPQHF
D: .; size: .; J: TRBJ2-2; V: TRBV6-6; DNA: TGTGCCAGCAGCTACACAAACACCGGGGAGCTGTTTTTT; CDR3: CASSYTNTGELFF
D: .; size: .; J: TRBJ2-1; V: TRBV28; DNA: TGTGCCAGCTTTGCAGATCGGGCCTACAATGAGCAGTTCTTC; CDR3: CASFADRAYNEQFF
D: TRBD1; size: .; J: TRBJ1-1; V: TRBV30; DNA: TGTGCCTGGAGTGTAAAGTACGGTCAGGGGGTGAACACTGAAGCTTTCTTT; CDR3: CAWSVKYGQGVNTEAFF
D: .; size: .; J: TRBJ2-1; V: TRBV5-4; DNA: TGTGCCAGCAGCTCACTCGTCGATGAGCAGTTCTTC; CDR3: CASSSLVDEQFF
D: TRBD2; size: .; J: TRBJ2-2; V: TRBV5-6; DNA: TGTGCCAGCAGCCCGGGTGCGGGAGTCCCCACCGGGGAGCTGTTTTTT; CDR3: CASSPGAGVPTGELFF
D: .; size: .; J: TRBJ1-5; V: TRBV9; DNA: TGTGCCAGCAGCGCGGGGACAAATTATCAGCCCCAGCATTTT; CDR3: CASSAGTNYQPQHF
D: TRBD2; size: few; J: TRBJ2-7; V: TRBV10-3; DNA: TGTGCCATCAGTGAGTCGGGCAGTAGCGGGAGGGCCTACGAGCAGTACTTC; CDR3: CAISESGSSGRAYEQYF
D: TRBD2; size: .; J: TRBJ2-1; V: TRBV5-1; DNA: TGCGCCAGCATAGCGGGAGGGTCCTACAATGAGCAGTTCTTC; CDR3: CASIAGGSYNEQFF
D: TRBD2; size: few; J: TRBJ2-7; V: TRBV28; DNA: TGTGCCAGCAGTCGCGGGGGCTACGAGCAGTACTTC; CDR3: CASSRGGYEQYF
D: TRBD2; size: .; J: TRBJ2-5; V: TRBV14; DNA: TGTGCCAGCAGCCAAGATATCGGGGGGGGTCGGAAAGAGACCCAGTACTTC; CDR3: CASSQDIGGGRKETQYF
D: .; size: .; J: TRBJ1-2; V: TRBV5-1; DNA: TGCGCCAGCAGCTCGGGGACTCCCGACTATGGCTACACCTTC; CDR3: CASSSGTPDYGYTF
D: .; size: .; J: TRBJ1-2; V: TRBV6-4; DNA: TGTGCCAGCAGTGACCCGACCGACATACATGGCTACACCTTC; CDR3: CASSDPTDIHGYTF
D: .; size: .; J: TRBJ2-7; V: TRBV10-3; DNA: TGTGCCATCAGCCAACTAGGAACCGAGCAGTACTTC; CDR3: CAISQLGTEQYF
D: .; size: .; J: TRBJ2-5; V: TRBV9; DNA: TGTGCCAGCAGCGTAGGGCGAGCGGTTACTCAAGAGACCCAGTACTTC; CDR3: CASSVGRAVTQETQYF
D: .; size: .; J: TRBJ2-1; V: TRBV9; DNA: TGTGCCAGCAGCGTAGATCGGCTTTCGGAGTACAATGAGCAGTTCTTC; CDR3: CASSVDRLSEYNEQFF
D: .; size: .; J: TRBJ1-2; V: TRBV9; DNA: TGTGCCAGCAGCGCCGAGACAGTCTACACCTTC; CDR3: CASSAETVYTF
D: .; size: few; J: TRBJ1-2; V: TRBV7-9; DNA: TGTGCCAGCAGCCAGGGAACAGGCGACTATGGCTACACCTTC; CDR3: CASSQGTGDYGYTF
D: TRBD2; size: .; J: TRBJ2-3; V: TRBV5-4; DNA: TGTGCCAGCAGCTCAGCGGGAGGAGGCACAGATACGCAGTATTTT; CDR3: CASSSAGGGTDTQYF
D: TRBD2; size: few; J: TRBJ2-7; V: TRBV5-1; DNA: TGCGCCAGCAGCTCCGGGACCCGGGGAGGGGAGCAGTACTTC; CDR3: CASSSGTRGGEQYF
D: .; size: .; J: TRBJ2-4; V: TRBV9; DNA: TGTGCCAGCAGCGTAGAGTCTAGTCGAAACATTCAGTACTTC; CDR3: CASSVESSRNIQYF
D: TRBD1; size: .; J: TRBJ2-7; V: TRBV19; DNA: TGTGCCAGTAGTATCCGAACAGGGGCCGGCGAGCAGTACTTC; CDR3: CASSIRTGAGEQYF
D: .; size: once; J: TRBJ2-2; V: TRBV6-5; DNA: TGTGCCAGCAGTCGTGACTACACCGGGGAGCTGTTTTTT; CDR3: CASSRDYTGELFF
D: TRBD2; size: .; J: TRBJ2-3; V: TRBV9; DNA: TGTGCCAGCAGCCCGAGGACTAGTTCCCTCACAGATACGCAGTATTTT; CDR3: CASSPRTSSLTDTQYF
D: TRBD1; size: .; J: TRBJ2-2; V: TRBV7-2; DNA: TGTGCCAGCAGCTACCGGGACAGGGGGGTCACCGGGGAGCTGTTTTTT; CDR3: CASSYRDRGVTGELFF
D: .; size: few; J: TRBJ1-4; V: TRBV7-9; DNA: TGTGCCAGCAGCTTAGTCTCGGGAGAAAAACTGTTTTTT; CDR3: CASSLVSGEKLFF
D: TRBD2; size: .; J: TRBJ2-1; V: TRBV7-3; DNA: TGTGCCAGCAGCCAATTAGCGGGGGCATACAATGAGCAGTTCTTC; CDR3: CASSQLAGAYNEQFF
D: .; size: .; J: TRBJ2-3; V: TRBV5-4; DNA: TGTGCCAGCACCTCTTGGGTTCAGGGAACAGATACGCAGTATTTT; CDR3: CASTSWVQGTDTQYF
D: TRBD1; size: .; J: TRBJ1-5; V: TRBV19; DNA: TGTGCCAGTACCTCGTTGAGGACAGGGGTTGGTCAGCCCCAGCATTTT; CDR3: CASTSLRTGVGQPQHF
D: .; size: .; J: TRBJ1-3; V: TRBV30; DNA: TGTGCCTGGAGTGTATACCAGGGGCACTCTGGAAACACCATATATTTT; CDR3: CAWSVYQGHSGNTIYF
D: .; size: .; J: TRBJ2-1; V: TRBV9; DNA: TGTGCCAGCAGCGTAGAAGATAGCGTCAGCTCCTACAATGAGCAGTTCTTC; CDR3: CASSVEDSVSSYNEQFF
D: .; size: .; J: TRBJ1-1; V: TRBV5-4; DNA: TGTGCCAGCAGCGTGCGCCCGTCAGGGTTGAACACTGAAGCTTTCTTT; CDR3: CASSVRPSGLNTEAFF
D: .; size: .; J: TRBJ2-2; V: TRBV7-9; DNA: TGTGCCAGCAGCTTAGGGAGCGCCGGGGAGCTGTTTTTT; CDR3: CASSLGSAGELFF